The 18 T cell receptor beta chains in this list originate from one sample, sequenced in a study of response to subunit inactivated influenza vaccine. TCRdb reprocessed the RT-PCR reads via MiXCR and lists one record per CDR3 protein. The sample records a few hundred thousand distinct CDR3 sequences, roughly a fifth being singletons. The source was PBMCs from blood, collected 21 months after vaccination. The receptors shown here come from a man in his fifties or sixties who received an inactivated influenza vaccine.

The rearrangement links TRBV28 to TRBJ2-2, with D possibly being TRBD2 (6 bases). Trimming took off 7 bases at V and 6 bases at J, with 9 bases between the two ends. Per the germline V gene, CDR1 is MDHEN and CDR2 is SYDVKM. The CDR3 is 12 residues long. The CDR3 is CASTREPGELFF. CDR3 coding DNA: TGTGCCAGCACCCGGGAGCCCGGGGAGCTGTTTTTT. Full variable domain (remainder filled in from reference TRBV28 and TRBJ2-2): DVKVTQSSRYLVKRTGEKVFLECVQDMDHENMFWYRQDPGLGLRLIYFSYDVKMKEKGDIPEGYSVSREKKERFSLILESASTNQTSMYLCASTREPGELFFGEGSRLTVL.

This clonotype was detected ten times or more. As DNA, the CDR3 is TGTGCCAGCAGCCCGACAGCAGACTATGGCTACACCTTC. Translated, it gives CASSPTADYGYTF. The rearrangement joins TRBV11-1 to TRBJ1-2; a possible D gene is TRBD1 (5 bases). The germline gives CDR1 SGHAT, CDR2 FQDESV (reference sequence). CDR3 length: 13 amino acids. V lost 5 bases to trimming and J lost 3 bases, with 10 bases between them.

This clonotype was seen ten or more times. The chain employs TRBV5-1 and TRBJ1-2; 8 positions match TRBD1. The V segment lost 5 bases and the J segment 5 bases; nucleotides outside the gene matches: 5. CDR1 and CDR2 from the germline V gene are SGHRS and YFSETQ. This CDR3 is 13 amino acids long. The CDR3, as DNA: TGCGCCAGCAGACCAGGGGGCGAGTATGGCTACACCTTC. Its protein is CASRPGGEYGYTF.

The rearrangement links TRBV20-1 to TRBJ1-2; 8 bases fit TRBD1. V lost 6 bases to trimming and J lost 4 bases; unmatched junction nucleotides: 7. The germline CDR1 and CDR2 sequences are DFQATT and SNEGSKA (reference sequence). This CDR3 is 13 amino acids long. For the CDR3, the DNA is TGCAGTGCCCCGAACAGGGGGACCTATGGCTACACCTTC. This encodes CSAPNRGTYGYTF.

The sample holds a few counts of this clonotype. In nucleotides, the CDR3 is TGCGCCAGCAGCCAAGATCCTACCCGCCTCGGGAGGGCCTCAGGGAGAAACACCATATATTTT. It is translated as CASSQDPTRLGRASGRNTIYF. V usage is TRBV4-1 and J usage is TRBJ1-3; tentative D call: TRBD1 (5 bases). Germline CDR1 MGHRA, CDR2 YSYEKL. V was pared by 0 bases and J by 5 bases, with 29 bases between. The CDR3 runs to 21 residues.

This clonotype was observed a handful of times. V and J are TRBV6-5 and TRBJ2-1; 11 positions agree with TRBD2. This CDR3 has 15 amino acids. V shed 4 bases, J shed 6 bases, and the junction held 5 bases outside the gene matches. Germline CDR1 and CDR2: MNHEY and SVGAGI. The CDR3 sequence: CASSWLAGGPNEQFF. In DNA, the CDR3 is TGTGCCAGCAGTTGGCTAGCGGGAGGACCCAATGAGCAGTTCTTC.

This clonotype was detected only a few times. The rearrangement uses TRBV12-3 or TRBV12-4 and TRBJ1-3, with 7 bases fitting TRBD1. V lost 8 bases and J lost 5; bases outside the gene matches: 6. This CDR3 comprises 13 residues. The CDR3 nucleotides read TGTGCCAGCCAGGGGGGACAGAGAAACACCATATATTTT. This sequence encodes CASQGGQRNTIYF.

This clonotype turned up a few times. The chain recombines TRBV12-3 or TRBV12-4 with TRBJ1-3; tentatively, D is TRBD1 (5 bases). V was shortened by 3 bases and J by 0 bases, with 9 bases between the two germline ends. The CDR3 contains 15 residues. The CDR3 loop is CASSFMRGSGNTIYF. CDR3 nucleotides: TGTGCCAGCAGTTTCATGAGGGGCTCTGGAAACACCATATATTTT.

CDR3 in DNA: TGTGCCACTCACCCAACTAGCGGGAGGGCCCACGAGCAGTACTTC. Encoded protein: CATHPTSGRAHEQYF. The chain is built from TRBV6-1 and TRBJ2-7; TRBD2 agrees at 13 bases. The CDR3 consists of 15 residues. The J segment lost 5 bases and the V segment lost 10 bases, leaving 11 bases of the junction unmatched. Germline V gene data show CDR1 as MNHNS and CDR2 as SASEGT.

This clonotype has ten or more counts. The V call is TRBV6-1, the J call TRBJ1-3; the match to TRBD1 covers 8 bases. Germline loops: CDR1 MNHNS, CDR2 SASEGT. The CDR3 spans 15 residues. The V segment lost 6 bases and the J segment 1 base; nucleotides outside the gene matches: 5. CDR3 amino acids: CASRETGGSGNTIYF. The DNA of the CDR3 is TGTGCCAGCAGGGAAACAGGGGGTTCTGGAAACACCATATATTTT.

In its sample, this clonotype was seen a few times. The V and J genes are TRBV7-2 and TRBJ1-1; tentatively, D is TRBD1 (5 bases). Trimming took 2 bases from V and 4 from J, leaving 11 bases between them. The CDR3 is made up of 14 amino acids. Germline V gene sequence: CDR1 SGHTA, CDR2 FQGNSA. The CDR3 nucleotides read TGTGCCAGCAGCTTACGCAGGGAGGGCACTGAAGCTTTCTTT. Protein: CASSLRREGTEAFF.

This chain joins TRBV7-2 and TRBJ2-1; 11 bases agree with TRBD2. Germline V gene sequence: CDR1 SGHTA, CDR2 FQGNSA. This CDR3 is built from 16 residues. V gave up 8 bases and J gave up 8 bases; unmatched junction bases: 14. The CDR3 sequence: CASGSSLAGVAHEQFF. CDR3 bases: TGTGCCAGCGGGTCCTCACTAGCGGGGGTGGCCCATGAGCAGTTCTTC.

V gene TRBV4-3 combines with J gene TRBJ2-5; D perhaps matches TRBD1 (5 bases). CDR1 LGHNA and CDR2 YSLEER come from the germline V gene. CDR3 length: 14 amino acids. V was shortened by 0 bases and J by 7 bases, with 12 bases between the two germline ends. CDR3 in DNA: TGCGCCAGCAGCCAAGACAGGGCAATGGGGACCCAGTACTTC. Translating it yields CASSQDRAMGTQYF.

This clonotype occurred many times. The chain is built from TRBV12-3 or TRBV12-4 and TRBJ1-1, with a possible D match to TRBD1 (6 bases). V lost 6 bases and J lost 5, with 16 bases in between. CDR3 size: 14 residues. For the CDR3, the DNA is TGTGCCAGCAGGAGACAGGCGGCGGGAACTGAAGCTTTCTTT. Amino acid sequence: CASRRQAAGTEAFF.

This clonotype was detected many times. This chain connects TRBV12-3 or TRBV12-4 to TRBJ1-3; no definite D call. V lost 6 bases and J 4 bases, leaving 10 bases between the germline ends. The CDR3 extends over 13 amino acids. The CDR3 reads CASRLTRGNTIYF. CDR3 DNA sequence: TGTGCCAGCAGATTGACCAGGGGAAACACCATATATTTT.

This clonotype was recorded many times. The chain combines TRBV12-3 or TRBV12-4 with TRBJ1-2; D unclear. V lost 6 bases and J 5 bases, leaving 13 bases between the germline ends. This CDR3 spans 13 amino acids. The CDR3 region is CASSLGGVYGYTF. The CDR3 region has the DNA TGTGCCAGCAGCCTGGGTGGAGTTTATGGCTACACCTTC.

The rearrangement joins TRBV29-1 to TRBJ2-1, with 10 positions matching TRBD1. The CDR3 has 14 amino acids. V was pared by 1 base and J by 9 bases, with 6 bases of the junction left unmatched. Germline V gene data show CDR1 as SQVTM and CDR2 as ANQGSEA. The CDR3 nucleotides read TGCAGCGTTGAAGGGACAGGGGGAATCTTTGAGCAGTTCTTC. It is translated as CSVEGTGGIFEQFF.

This chain joins TRBV7-2 and TRBJ1-5; D call uncertain. The CDR3 extends over 14 amino acids. Germline values: CDR1 SGHTA, CDR2 FQGNSA. V gave up 1 base and J gave up 0 bases, with 4 bases separating them. The CDR3 spells CASSLDLSNQPQHF. The CDR3 bases are TGTGCCAGCAGCTTAGATCTTAGCAATCAGCCCCAGCATTTT.